Described below is a single T cell receptor (beta chain) sequence and its context. The data derive from a study of CD8 T cells in Susac syndrome. Background on the study: Among the Susac syndrome patients sequenced, about 6 had active disease and fewer than 10 were in remission.

In germline, CDR1 is GTSNPN, CDR2 SVGIG (reference sequence). The CDR3 is 12 residues long. The ends were cut back, 3 bases at V and 1 base at J, with 6 bases in the middle. Random hexamers were used to reverse transcribe roughly 0.5 to 1 ug of RNA. TCRdb reprocessed the immunoSEQ multiplex PCR reads with MiXCR, giving one entry per CDR3 protein. The sample yields over 140,000 distinct CDR3 sequences, 95% seen once. Sequenced: CD4+ T cells from PBMCs. V gene TRBV30 combines with J gene TRBJ1-2; D is unresolved. This TCR was recovered from a human donor with Susac syndrome. CDR3 sequence reads: CAWSTLNYGYTF. CDR3 sequence (DNA): TGTGCCTGGAGCACCCTTAACTATGGCTACACCTTC.